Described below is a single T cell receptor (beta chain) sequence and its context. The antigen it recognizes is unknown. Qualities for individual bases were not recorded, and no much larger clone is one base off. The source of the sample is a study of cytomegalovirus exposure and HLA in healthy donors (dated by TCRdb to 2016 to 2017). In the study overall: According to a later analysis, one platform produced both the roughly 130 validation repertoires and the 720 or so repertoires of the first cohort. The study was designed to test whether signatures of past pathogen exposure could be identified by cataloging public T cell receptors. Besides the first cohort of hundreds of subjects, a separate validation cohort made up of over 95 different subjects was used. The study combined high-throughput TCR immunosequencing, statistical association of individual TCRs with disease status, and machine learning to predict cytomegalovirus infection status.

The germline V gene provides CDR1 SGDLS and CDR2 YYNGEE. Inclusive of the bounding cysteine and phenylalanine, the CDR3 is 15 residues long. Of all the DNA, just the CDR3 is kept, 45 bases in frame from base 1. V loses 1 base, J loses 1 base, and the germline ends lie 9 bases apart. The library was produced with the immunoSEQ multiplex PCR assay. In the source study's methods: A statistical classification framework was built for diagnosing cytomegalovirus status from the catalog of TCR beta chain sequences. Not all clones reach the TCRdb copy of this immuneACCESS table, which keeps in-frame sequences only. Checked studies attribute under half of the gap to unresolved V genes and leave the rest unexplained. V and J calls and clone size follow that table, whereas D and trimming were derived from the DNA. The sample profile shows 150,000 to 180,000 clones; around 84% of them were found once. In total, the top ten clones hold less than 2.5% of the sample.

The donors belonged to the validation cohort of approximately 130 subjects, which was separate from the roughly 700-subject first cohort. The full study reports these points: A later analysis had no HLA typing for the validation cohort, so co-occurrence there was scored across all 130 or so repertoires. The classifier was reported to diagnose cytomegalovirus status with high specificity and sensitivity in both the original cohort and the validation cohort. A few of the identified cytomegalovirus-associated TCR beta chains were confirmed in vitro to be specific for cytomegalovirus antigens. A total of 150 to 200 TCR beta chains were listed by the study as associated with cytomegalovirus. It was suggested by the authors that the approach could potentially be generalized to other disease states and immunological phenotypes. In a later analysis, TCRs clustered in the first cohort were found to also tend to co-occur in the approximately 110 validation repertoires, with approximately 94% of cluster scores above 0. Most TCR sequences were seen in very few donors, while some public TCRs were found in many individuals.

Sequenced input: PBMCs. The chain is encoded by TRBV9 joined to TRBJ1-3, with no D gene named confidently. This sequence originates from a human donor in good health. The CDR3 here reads CASSVSGDSGNTIYF. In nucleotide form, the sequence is TGTGCCAGCAGCGTAAGTGGAGATTCTGGAAACACCATATATTTT.